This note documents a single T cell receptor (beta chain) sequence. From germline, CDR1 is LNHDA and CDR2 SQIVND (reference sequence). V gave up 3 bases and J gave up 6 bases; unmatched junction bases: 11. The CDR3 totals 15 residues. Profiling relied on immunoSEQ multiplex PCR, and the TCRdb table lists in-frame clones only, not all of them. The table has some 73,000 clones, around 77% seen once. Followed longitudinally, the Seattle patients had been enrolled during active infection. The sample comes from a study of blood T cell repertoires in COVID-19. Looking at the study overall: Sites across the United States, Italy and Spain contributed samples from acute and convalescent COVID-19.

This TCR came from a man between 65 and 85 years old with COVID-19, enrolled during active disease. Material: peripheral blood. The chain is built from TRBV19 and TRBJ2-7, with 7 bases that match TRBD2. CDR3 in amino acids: CASSISLEAGVEQYF. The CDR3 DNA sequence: TGTGCCAGTAGTATTTCTCTAGAGGCGGGAGTCGAGCAGTACTTC. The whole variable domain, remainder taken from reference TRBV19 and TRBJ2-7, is DGGITQSPKYLFRKEGQNVTLSCEQNLNHDAMYWYRQDPGQGLRLIYYSQIVNDFQKGDIAEGYSVSREKKESFPLTVTSAQKNPTAFYLCASSISLEAGVEQYFGPGTRLTVT.